A single sample is the source of the 14 T cell receptor beta chains below, sequenced in a study of blood T cells in healthy people across ages (dated by TCRdb to the mid-2010s). Library construction relied on 5' RACE. Sequencer: Illumina HiSeq 2500. A second PCR of about 6 to 11 cycles was performed with a sample-barcoded 5' primer and a J-beta primer mix. Through fastp at Q25 and MiXCR, TCRdb rebuilt clones from the public reads, retaining in-frame beta chains. For every CDR3 protein sequence, its rows merge into one entry that carries the most common genes and DNA. The sample table lists some 1.4 million distinct CDR3 sequences, around two fifths of them with a count of one. Approximately 7.9% of the sample is in the top ten clones. Sample: blood. All receptors derive from a woman under 30 in good health.

This chain links TRBV7-2 with TRBJ2-1; 9 positions match TRBD2. The germline gives CDR1 SGHTA, CDR2 FQGNSA. The CDR3 spans 17 residues. J gave up 0 bases and V 3 bases, and 6 bases lay outside the gene matches. The CDR3 is CASSLLAGFSSYNEQFF. CDR3 DNA sequence: TGTGCCAGCAGCTTGCTAGCGGGGTTTAGCTCCTACAATGAGCAGTTCTTC.

The J gene is TRBJ1-4, the V gene TRBV7-2; D not resolved. Germline values: CDR1 SGHTA, CDR2 FQGNSA. V lost 4 bases and J lost 10, with 13 bases in between. CDR3 size: 13 residues. CDR3: CASSYIPQGKLFF. DNA for the CDR3: TGTGCCAGCAGCTACATCCCCCAAGGAAAACTGTTTTTT. The variable domain in full, completed from reference TRBV7-2 and TRBJ1-4, reads GAGVSQSPSNKVTEKGKDVELRCDPISGHTALYWYRQSLGQGLEFLIYFQGNSAPDKSGLPSDRFSAERTGGSVSTLTIQRTQQEDSAVYLCASSYIPQGKLFFGSGTQLSVL.

Details on this clonotype: The junction shows a germline mismatch at one end, possibly a read error. This sequence joins TRBV10-3 and TRBJ2-1; 10 positions agree with TRBD2. This CDR3 has 14 residues. Germline CDR1 reads ENHRY; CDR2 reads SYGVKD. The CDR3 spells CAVSDQREGNEQFF. CDR3 in DNA: TGTGCCGTCAGTGACCAGCGGGAGGGCAATGAGCAGTTCTTC.

The rearrangement links TRBV27 to TRBJ2-3, with TRBD1 matching 7 bases. The trim removed 3 bases at V and 0 bases at J, leaving 12 bases unmatched. The CDR3 is made up of 18 amino acids. Germline V lookup: CDR1 MNHEY, CDR2 SMNVEV (reference sequence). This chain's CDR3 is CASSFQGTARTSTDTQYF. The CDR3 DNA sequence: TGTGCCAGCAGTTTTCAGGGGACAGCGAGAACTAGCACAGATACGCAGTATTTT.

This chain uses TRBV29-1 with TRBJ1-1, with D tentatively TRBD1 (5 bases). V was clipped by 1 base and J by 4 bases, with 13 bases between them. The germline gives CDR1 SQVTM, CDR2 ANQGSEA. This CDR3 contains 14 residues. This CDR3 is CSVEVRGESTEAFF. The CDR3 DNA reads as TGCAGCGTTGAAGTGCGGGGGGAATCCACTGAAGCTTTCTTT.

Turning to this clonotype: A much larger clone differs from this one at a single base, so this may be a read error. The chain uses TRBV14 and TRBJ2-5; TRBD2 agrees at 7 bases. Germline CDR1 SGHDN, CDR2 FVKESK. Trimming took 0 bases from V and 13 from J; bases not matched to a gene: 14. The CDR3 is 15 residues long. CDR3 DNA sequence: TGTGCCAGCAGCCAAGAGGGGCTAGCGGCCTACGAGCGGTACTTC. As protein: CASSQEGLAAYERYF.

This clonotype was seen only a few times. V and J are TRBV6-5 and TRBJ2-7, with a tentative D call TRBD2 (5 bases). V was trimmed by 0 bases and J by 11 bases, leaving 14 bases between them. The V gene's germline CDR1 is MNHEY and CDR2 SVGAGI. This CDR3 comprises 13 residues. CDR3 in amino acids: CASSYSSTIGEYF. In DNA, the CDR3 is TGTGCCAGCAGTTACTCGAGTACCATCGGGGAGTACTTC.

In this sample, this clonotype turned up a few times. This rearrangement joins TRBV3-1 to TRBJ2-2; D gene ambiguous. Germline values: CDR1 LGHDT, CDR2 YNNKEL (reference sequence). The CDR3 has 14 residues. The V and J ends lost 0 bases and 1 base respectively, with 3 bases between them. CDR3 amino acids: CASSQDQNTGELFF. In DNA form, the CDR3 reads TGTGCCAGCAGCCAAGATCAGAACACCGGGGAGCTGTTTTTT.

This clonotype turned up a few times. The chain uses TRBV5-1 and TRBJ2-3; 9 bases align to TRBD2. The CDR3 is made up of 17 amino acids. V lost 6 bases, J lost 1 base, and 12 bases stayed unmatched. The germline CDR1 and CDR2 sequences are SGHRS and YFSETQ. CDR3 region: CASKPSVSSGGTDTQYF. For the CDR3, the DNA is TGCGCCAGCAAACCATCGGTATCTAGCGGGGGCACAGATACGCAGTATTTT.

This clonotype has more than one count but fewer than ten. The J gene is TRBJ2-1, the V gene TRBV7-9, with 14 bases that match TRBD2. There are 15 residues in the CDR3. The V gene end was trimmed by 6 bases and the J gene end by 7 bases; junction bases not matched to a gene: 5. Germline CDR1 SEHNR, CDR2 FQNEAQ (reference sequence). The CDR3: CASRSGTSGSNEQFF. As DNA, the CDR3 is TGTGCCAGCAGATCCGGGACTAGCGGGAGTAATGAGCAGTTCTTC. Variable domain in full (rest from reference TRBV7-9 and TRBJ2-1): DTGVSQNPRHKITKRGQNVTFRCDPISEHNRLYWYRQTLGQGPEFLTYFQNEAQLEKSRLLSDRFSAERPKGSFSTLEIQRTEQGDSAMYLCASRSGTSGSNEQFFGPGTRLTVL.

This chain links TRBV7-9 with TRBJ2-5; a weak D match, TRBD2 (6 bases). Germline V gene lookup returns CDR1 SEHNR and CDR2 FQNEAQ (reference sequence). V lost 8 bases to trimming and J lost 5 bases, with 12 bases between them. The CDR3 covers 12 residues. CDR3 nucleotide sequence: TGTGCCAGCTTCGGGGGTGGGGAGACCCAGTACTTC. Translation: CASFGGGETQYF.

This clonotype has only a few counts. The rearrangement uses TRBV6-5 and TRBJ2-5; 11 bases match TRBD1. Germline V gene sequence: CDR1 MNHEY, CDR2 SVGAGI. Germline trimming cut 1 base from V and 2 bases from J; bases unmatched to any gene: 3. The CDR3 has 16 amino acids. The CDR3 loop reads CASSYFGTGGQETQYF. As DNA, the CDR3 is TGTGCCAGCAGTTACTTCGGGACAGGGGGTCAAGAGACCCAGTACTTC.

The chain recombines TRBV20-1 with TRBJ2-7, with 10 bases aligning to TRBD2. V lost 5 bases and J lost 0; bases outside the gene matches: 13. Per the germline V gene, CDR1 is DFQATT and CDR2 is SNEGSKA (reference sequence). This CDR3 is built from 17 residues. The CDR3 protein is CSAPRPGSGGSSYEQYF. CDR3 in DNA: TGCAGTGCTCCCCGCCCAGGTAGCGGGGGGAGCTCCTACGAGCAGTACTTC.

The genes are TRBV6-5 and TRBJ2-5; D is ambiguous. Germline V CDR1 and CDR2: MNHEY, SVGAGI. V lost 9 bases to trimming and J lost 11 bases, with 13 bases between them. The CDR3 length is 10 residues. CDR3 sequence (DNA): TGTGCCAGTGGAATCAATGAGCAGTACTTC. Amino acids: CASGINEQYF.